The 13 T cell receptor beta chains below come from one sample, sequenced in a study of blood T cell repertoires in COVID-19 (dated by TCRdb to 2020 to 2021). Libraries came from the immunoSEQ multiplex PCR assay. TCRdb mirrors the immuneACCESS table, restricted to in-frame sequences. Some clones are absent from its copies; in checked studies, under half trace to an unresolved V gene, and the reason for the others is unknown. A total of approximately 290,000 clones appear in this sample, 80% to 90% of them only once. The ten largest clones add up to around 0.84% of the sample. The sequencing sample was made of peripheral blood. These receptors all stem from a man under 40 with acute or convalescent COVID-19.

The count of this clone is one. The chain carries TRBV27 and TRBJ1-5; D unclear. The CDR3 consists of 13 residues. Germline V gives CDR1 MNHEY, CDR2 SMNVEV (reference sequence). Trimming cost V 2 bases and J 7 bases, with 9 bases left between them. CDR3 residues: CASSLGLGQPQHF. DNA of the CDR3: TGTGCCAGCAGTTTAGGGTTGGGCCAGCCCCAGCATTTT.

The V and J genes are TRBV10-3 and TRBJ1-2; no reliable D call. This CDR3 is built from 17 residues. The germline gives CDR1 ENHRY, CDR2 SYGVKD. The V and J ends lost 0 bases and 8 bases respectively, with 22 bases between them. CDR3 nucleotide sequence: TGTGCCATCAGTGAGTCGTTTGCAGGAGGGAATAGGATCGGCTACACCTTC. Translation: CAISESFAGGNRIGYTF.

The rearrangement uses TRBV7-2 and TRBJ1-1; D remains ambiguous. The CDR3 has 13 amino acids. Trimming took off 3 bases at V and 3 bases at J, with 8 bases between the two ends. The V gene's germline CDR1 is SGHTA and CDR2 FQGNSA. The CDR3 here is CASSFSRYTEAFF. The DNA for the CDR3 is TGTGCCAGCAGCTTCAGTCGTTACACTGAAGCTTTCTTT.

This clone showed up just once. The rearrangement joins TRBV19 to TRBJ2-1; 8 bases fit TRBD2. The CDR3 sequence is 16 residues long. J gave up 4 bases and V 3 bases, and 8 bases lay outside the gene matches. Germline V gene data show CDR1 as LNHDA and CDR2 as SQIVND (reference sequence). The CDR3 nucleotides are TGTGCCAGTAGTATTAATGCGGGGGGCCCATACAATGAGCAGTTCTTC. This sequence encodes CASSINAGGPYNEQFF.

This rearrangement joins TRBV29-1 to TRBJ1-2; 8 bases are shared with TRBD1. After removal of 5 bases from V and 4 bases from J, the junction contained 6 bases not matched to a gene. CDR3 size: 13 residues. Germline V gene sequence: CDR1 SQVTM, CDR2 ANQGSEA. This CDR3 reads CSVPPTGVYGYTF. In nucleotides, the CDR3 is TGCAGCGTTCCCCCGACAGGGGTCTATGGCTACACCTTC.

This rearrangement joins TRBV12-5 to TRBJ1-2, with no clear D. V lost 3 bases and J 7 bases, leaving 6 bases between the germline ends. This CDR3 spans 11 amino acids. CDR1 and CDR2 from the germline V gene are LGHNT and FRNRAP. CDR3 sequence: CASGFGPGYTF. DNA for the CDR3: TGTGCTAGTGGTTTTGGGCCTGGCTACACCTTC.

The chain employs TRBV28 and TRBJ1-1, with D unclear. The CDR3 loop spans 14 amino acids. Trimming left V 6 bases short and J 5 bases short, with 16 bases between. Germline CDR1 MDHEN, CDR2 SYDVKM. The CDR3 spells CASRSMTGRTEAFF. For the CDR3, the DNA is TGTGCCAGCAGGTCAATGACCGGGAGGACTGAAGCTTTCTTT.

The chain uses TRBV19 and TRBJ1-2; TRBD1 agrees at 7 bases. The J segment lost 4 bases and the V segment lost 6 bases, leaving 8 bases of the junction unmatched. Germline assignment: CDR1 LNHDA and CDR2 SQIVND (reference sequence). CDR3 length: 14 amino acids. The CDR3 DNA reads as TGTGCCAGTAGCCGGGACAGACAACTCTATGGCTACACCTTC. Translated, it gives CASSRDRQLYGYTF.

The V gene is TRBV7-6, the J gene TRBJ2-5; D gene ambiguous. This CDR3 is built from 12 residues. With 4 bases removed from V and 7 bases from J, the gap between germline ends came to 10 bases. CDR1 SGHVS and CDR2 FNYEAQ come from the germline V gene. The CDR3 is CASSSSGGTQYF. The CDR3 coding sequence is TGTGCCAGCAGCTCCAGTGGCGGGACCCAGTACTTC.

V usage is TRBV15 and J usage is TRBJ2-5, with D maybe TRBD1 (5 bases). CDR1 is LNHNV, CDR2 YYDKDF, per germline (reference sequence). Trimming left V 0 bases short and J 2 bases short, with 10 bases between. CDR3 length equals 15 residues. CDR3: CATSRERGFQETQYF. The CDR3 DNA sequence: TGTGCCACCAGCAGAGAAAGGGGATTTCAAGAGACCCAGTACTTC.

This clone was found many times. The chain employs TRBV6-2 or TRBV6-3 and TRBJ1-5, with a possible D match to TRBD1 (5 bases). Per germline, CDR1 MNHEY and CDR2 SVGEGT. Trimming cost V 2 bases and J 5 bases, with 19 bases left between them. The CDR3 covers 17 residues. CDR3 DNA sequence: TGTGCCAGCAGTTACATTGTCCTTGGACAACGCGATCAGCCCCAGCATTTT. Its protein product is CASSYIVLGQRDQPQHF.

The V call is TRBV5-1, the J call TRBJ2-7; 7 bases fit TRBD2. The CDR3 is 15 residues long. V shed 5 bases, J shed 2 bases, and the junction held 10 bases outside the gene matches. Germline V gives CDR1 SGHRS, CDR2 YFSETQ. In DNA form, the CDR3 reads TGCGCCAGCAGAAAAGGGGACTACCGAGCCTACGAGCAGTACTTC. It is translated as CASRKGDYRAYEQYF. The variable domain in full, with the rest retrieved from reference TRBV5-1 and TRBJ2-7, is KAGVTQTPRYLIKTRGQQVTLSCSPISGHRSVSWYQQTPGQGLQFLFEYFSETQRNKGNFPGRFSGRQFSNSRSEMNVSTLELGDSALYLCASRKGDYRAYEQYFGPGTRLTVT.

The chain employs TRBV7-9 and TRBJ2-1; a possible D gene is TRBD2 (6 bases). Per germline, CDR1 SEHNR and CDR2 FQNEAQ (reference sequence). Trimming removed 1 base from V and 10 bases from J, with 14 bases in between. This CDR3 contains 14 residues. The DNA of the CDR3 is TGTGCCAGCAGCTTAGAAGGAAATGGGAGGGAGCAGTTCTTC. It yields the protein CASSLEGNGREQFF.